Reported below is one T cell receptor (beta chain). Its antigen is undetermined. The data stem from a study of shared clonotypes between healthy human individuals. Regarding the study as a whole: It was anticipated that sequencing depth would influence how many clonotypes donors shared.

CDR3 length: 16 amino acids. The V end was cut by 7 bases, the J end by 1 base, with 19 bases between. Germline CDR1 is LNHDA and CDR2 is SQIVND (reference sequence). TCRdb keeps only in-frame clones here, not all; method: immunoSEQ multiplex PCR. The table has 1.6 million or so clones, approximately 98.5% seen once. Sequencing input: naive CD4+ T cells sorted from blood. The subset denotes: CD45RA+ positively selected. The TCR comes from a man younger than 45 in good health. The chain recombines TRBV19 with TRBJ1-1; D is unclear. The CDR3 nucleotides read TGTGCCAGTACCTACCTTCCCGGTCAGTCGAACACTGAAGCTTTCTTT. The encoded protein is CASTYLPGQSNTEAFF.